The rows below give T cell receptor beta chains drawn from one sample of a study of pediatric ulcerative colitis. The assay was immunoSEQ multiplex PCR, and TCRdb's table has in-frame clones only and misses some. The repertoire consists of 37,000 or so clones, with 70% to 90% occurring once and the leading ten covering approximately 25%. Sample: blood. These receptors were collected from a girl aged 5-17 years with moderate ulcerative colitis. Both conserved end residues are part of each CDR3. D genes are given only for firm matches. Rows give clone size only sometimes, using once, few, many, or a class for an expanded clone.

clone_size j_call v_call d_call cdr3_nt cdr3_aa
- TRBJ2-5 TRBV7-9 - TGTGCCAGCAGCTTAGTCCAGACCCAGTACTTC CASSLVQTQYF
- TRBJ1-1 TRBV7-9 - TGTGCCAGCAGCACCGCCCCAGGAGGACTTGAAGCTTTCTTT CASSTAPGGLEAFF
- TRBJ2-7 TRBV9 - TGTGCCAGCAGCCCCTCTGATAGTAAGCCACGCGAGCAGTACTTC CASSPSDSKPREQYF
- TRBJ2-7 TRBV29-1 TRBD1 TGCAGCGTTGAAGTTAGGGACAGGGGCTACGAGCAGTACTTC CSVEVRDRGYEQYF
- TRBJ2-7 TRBV12-5 - TGTGCTAGTGGTTTCTCCGGGTACGAGCAGTACTTC CASGFSGYEQYF
- TRBJ2-1 TRBV4-3 - TGCGCCAGCAGCCAAGCTGGGGCTGTCAATGAGCAGTTCTTC CASSQAGAVNEQFF
few TRBJ2-7 TRBV11-2 - TGTGCCAGCAGCCAGACGGGAACCTACGAGCAGTACTTC CASSQTGTYEQYF
- TRBJ2-6 TRBV5-1 - TGCGCCAGCAGCTTGTGGGGCCTTTGGGGGGCCAACGTCCTGACTTTC CASSLWGLWGANVLTF
few TRBJ1-1 TRBV27 - TGTGCCAGCAGTCCCACGCTTGGGGGTGAAGCTTTCTTT CASSPTLGGEAFF
- TRBJ2-1 TRBV19 - TGTGCCAGTAGTATACTACAGGGCCATGAGCAGTTCTTC CASSILQGHEQFF
medium-sized TRBJ1-2 TRBV6-5 - TGTGCCAGCAGTTCCTCGGGGGGGTATGGCTACACCTTC CASSSSGGYGYTF
once TRBJ2-7 TRBV30 TRBD2 TGTGCCTGGAGTTCGATAGCGGGAAGGTACGAGCAGTACTTC CAWSSIAGRYEQYF
- TRBJ2-7 TRBV15 - TGTGCCACCAGCTCCACTCCCAAGGGGCGCTACGAGCAGTACTTC CATSSTPKGRYEQYF
few TRBJ1-5 TRBV19 TRBD1 TGTGCCAGTAGTATGGGACAGTCGAATCAGCCCCAGCATTTT CASSMGQSNQPQHF
- TRBJ2-2 TRBV5-4 - TGTGCCAGCACCCTAATGGGTGACTCCCGGGAGCTGTTTTTT CASTLMGDSRELFF
- TRBJ2-5 TRBV15 TRBD2 TGTGCCACCACCCAGACCCCGATTGGACTAGCGGAAGAGACCCAGTACTTC CATTQTPIGLAEETQYF
- TRBJ2-1 TRBV7-9 TRBD2 TGTGCCAGCAGCTCCGGGACTAGCGGAGCTGCCTACAATGAGCAGTTCTTC CASSSGTSGAAYNEQFF